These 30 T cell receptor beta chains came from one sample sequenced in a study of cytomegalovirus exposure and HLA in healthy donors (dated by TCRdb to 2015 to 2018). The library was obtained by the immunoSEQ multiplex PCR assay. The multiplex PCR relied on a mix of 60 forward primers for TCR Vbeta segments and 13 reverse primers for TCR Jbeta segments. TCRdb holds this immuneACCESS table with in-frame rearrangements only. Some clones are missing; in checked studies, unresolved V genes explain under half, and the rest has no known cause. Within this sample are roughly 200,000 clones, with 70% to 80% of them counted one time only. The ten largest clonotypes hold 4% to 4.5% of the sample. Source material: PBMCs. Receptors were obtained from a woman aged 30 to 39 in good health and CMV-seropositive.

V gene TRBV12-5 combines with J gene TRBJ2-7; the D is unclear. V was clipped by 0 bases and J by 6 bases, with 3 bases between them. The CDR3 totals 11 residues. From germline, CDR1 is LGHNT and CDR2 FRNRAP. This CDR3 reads CASGLVAEQYF. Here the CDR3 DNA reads TGTGCTAGTGGTTTGGTGGCCGAGCAGTACTTC.

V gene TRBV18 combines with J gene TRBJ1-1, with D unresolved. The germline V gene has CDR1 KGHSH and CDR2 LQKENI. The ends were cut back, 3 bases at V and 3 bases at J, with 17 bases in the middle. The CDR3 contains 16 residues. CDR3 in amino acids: CASSPTSPWVDTEAFF. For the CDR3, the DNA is TGTGCCAGCTCACCCACTAGTCCGTGGGTCGACACTGAAGCTTTCTTT.

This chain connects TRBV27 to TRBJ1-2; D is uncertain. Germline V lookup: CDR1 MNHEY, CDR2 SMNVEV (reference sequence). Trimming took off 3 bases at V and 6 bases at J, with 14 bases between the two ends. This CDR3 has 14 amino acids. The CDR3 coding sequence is TGTGCCAGCAGTTTCTCAGGTAGTCGGAATGGCTACACCTTC. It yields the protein CASSFSGSRNGYTF.

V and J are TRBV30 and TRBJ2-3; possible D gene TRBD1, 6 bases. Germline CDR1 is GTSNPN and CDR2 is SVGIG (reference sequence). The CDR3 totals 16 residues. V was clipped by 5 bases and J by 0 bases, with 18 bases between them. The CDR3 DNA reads TGTGCCTGGGCCCTACCCGGGACATCTAGCACAGATACGCAGTATTTT. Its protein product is CAWALPGTSSTDTQYF.

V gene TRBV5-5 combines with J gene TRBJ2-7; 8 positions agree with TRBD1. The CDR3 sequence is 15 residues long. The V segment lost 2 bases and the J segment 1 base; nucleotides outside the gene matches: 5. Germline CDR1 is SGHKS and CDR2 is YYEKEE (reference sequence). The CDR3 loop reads CASSLQGDPSYEQYF. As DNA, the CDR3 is TGTGCCAGCAGCTTACAGGGGGACCCATCCTACGAGCAGTACTTC. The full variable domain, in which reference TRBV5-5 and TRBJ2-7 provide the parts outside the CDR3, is DAGVTQSPTHLIKTRGQQVTLRCSPISGHKSVSWYQQVLGQGPQFIFQYYEKEERGRGNFPDRFSARQFPNYSSELNVNALLLGDSALYLCASSLQGDPSYEQYFGPGTRLTVT.

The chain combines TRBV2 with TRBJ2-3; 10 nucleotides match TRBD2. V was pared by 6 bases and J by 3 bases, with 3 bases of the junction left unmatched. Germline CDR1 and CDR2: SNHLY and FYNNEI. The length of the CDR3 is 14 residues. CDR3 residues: CASSPGLATDTQYF. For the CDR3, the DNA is TGTGCCAGCAGCCCGGGACTAGCGACAGATACGCAGTATTTT.

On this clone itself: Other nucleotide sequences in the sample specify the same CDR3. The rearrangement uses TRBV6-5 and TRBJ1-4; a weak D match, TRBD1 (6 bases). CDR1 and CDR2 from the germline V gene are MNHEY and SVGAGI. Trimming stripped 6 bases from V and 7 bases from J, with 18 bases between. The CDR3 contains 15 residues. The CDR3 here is CASSAIAGGGEKLFF. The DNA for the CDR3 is TGTGCCAGCAGCGCAATCGCGGGGGGCGGTGAAAAACTGTTTTTT.

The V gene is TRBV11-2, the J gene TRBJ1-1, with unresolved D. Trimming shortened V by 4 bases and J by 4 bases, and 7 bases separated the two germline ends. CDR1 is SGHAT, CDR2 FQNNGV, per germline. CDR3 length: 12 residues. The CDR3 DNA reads TGTGCCAGCAGCTCTCCGGGCACTGAAGCTTTCTTT. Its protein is CASSSPGTEAFF.

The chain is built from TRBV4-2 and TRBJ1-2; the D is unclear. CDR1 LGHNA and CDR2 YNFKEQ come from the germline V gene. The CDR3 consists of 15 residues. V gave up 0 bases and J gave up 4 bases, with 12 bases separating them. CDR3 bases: TGTGCCAGCAGCCAAGATTACGGGTTGGGCTATGGCTACACCTTC. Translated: CASSQDYGLGYGYTF.

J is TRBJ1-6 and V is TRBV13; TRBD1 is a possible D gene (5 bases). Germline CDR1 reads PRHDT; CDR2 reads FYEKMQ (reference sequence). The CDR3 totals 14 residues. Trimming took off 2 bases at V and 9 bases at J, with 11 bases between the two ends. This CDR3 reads CASSLPGLFSPLHF. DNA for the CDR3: TGTGCCAGCAGCTTACCAGGGTTGTTTTCACCCCTCCACTTT. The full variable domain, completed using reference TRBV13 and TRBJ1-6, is AAGVIQSPRHLIKEKRETATLKCYPIPRHDTVYWYQQGPGQDPQFLISFYEKMQSDKGSIPDRFSAQQFSDYHSELNMSSLELGDSALYFCASSLPGLFSPLHFGNGTRLTVT.

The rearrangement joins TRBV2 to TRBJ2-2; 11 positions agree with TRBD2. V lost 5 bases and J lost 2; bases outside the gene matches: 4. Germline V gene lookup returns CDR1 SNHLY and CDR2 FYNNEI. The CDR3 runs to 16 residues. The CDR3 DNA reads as TGTGCCAGCAGTTTAGCGGGAGGGCCCAACACCGGGGAGCTGTTTTTT. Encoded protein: CASSLAGGPNTGELFF.

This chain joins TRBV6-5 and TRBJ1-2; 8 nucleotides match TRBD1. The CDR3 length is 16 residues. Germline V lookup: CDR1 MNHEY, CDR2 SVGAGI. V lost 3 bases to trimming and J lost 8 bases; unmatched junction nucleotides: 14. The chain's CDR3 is CASSYGQGPTGGGYTF. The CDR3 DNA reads TGTGCCAGCAGTTATGGACAGGGCCCTACCGGTGGGGGCTACACCTTC.

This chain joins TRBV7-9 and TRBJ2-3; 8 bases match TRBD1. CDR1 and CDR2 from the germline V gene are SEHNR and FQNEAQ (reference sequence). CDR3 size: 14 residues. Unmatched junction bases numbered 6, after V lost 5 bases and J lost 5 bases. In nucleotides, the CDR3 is TGTGCCAGCAGCCCCAGGGGGCTGGGAGATACGCAGTATTTT. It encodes CASSPRGLGDTQYF.

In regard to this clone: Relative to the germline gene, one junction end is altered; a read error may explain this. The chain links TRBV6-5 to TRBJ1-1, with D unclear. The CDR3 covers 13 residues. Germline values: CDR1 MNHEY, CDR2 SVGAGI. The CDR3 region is CASSYSANTKAFF. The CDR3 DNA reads TGTGCCAGCAGTTACTCAGCTAACACTAAAGCTTTCTTT.

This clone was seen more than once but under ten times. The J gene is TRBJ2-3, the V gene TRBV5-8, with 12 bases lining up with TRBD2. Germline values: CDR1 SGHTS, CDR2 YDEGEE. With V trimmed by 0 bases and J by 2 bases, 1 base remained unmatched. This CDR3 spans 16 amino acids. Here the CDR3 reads CASSLGTSGITDTQYF. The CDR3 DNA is TGTGCCAGCAGCTTGGGGACTAGCGGGATCACAGATACGCAGTATTTT.

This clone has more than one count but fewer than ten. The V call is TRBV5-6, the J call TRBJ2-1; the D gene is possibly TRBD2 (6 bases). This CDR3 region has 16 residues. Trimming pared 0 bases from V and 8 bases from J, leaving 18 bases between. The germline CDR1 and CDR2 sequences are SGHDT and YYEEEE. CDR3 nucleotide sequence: TGTGCCAGCAGCTTGGCCGCGGGGTCATGGCATTATGAGCAGTTCTTC. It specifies CASSLAAGSWHYEQFF.

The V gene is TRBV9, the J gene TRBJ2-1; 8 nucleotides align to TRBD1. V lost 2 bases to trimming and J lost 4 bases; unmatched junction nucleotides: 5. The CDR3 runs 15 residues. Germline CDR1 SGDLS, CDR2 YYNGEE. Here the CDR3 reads CASSVTGVAYNEQFF. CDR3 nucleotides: TGTGCCAGCAGCGTGACAGGGGTGGCGTACAATGAGCAGTTCTTC. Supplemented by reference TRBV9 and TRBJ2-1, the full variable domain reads DSGVTQTPKHLITATGQRVTLRCSPRSGDLSVYWYQQSLDQGLQFLIQYYNGEERAKGNILERFSAQQFPDLHSELNLSSLELGDSALYFCASSVTGVAYNEQFFGPGTRLTVL.

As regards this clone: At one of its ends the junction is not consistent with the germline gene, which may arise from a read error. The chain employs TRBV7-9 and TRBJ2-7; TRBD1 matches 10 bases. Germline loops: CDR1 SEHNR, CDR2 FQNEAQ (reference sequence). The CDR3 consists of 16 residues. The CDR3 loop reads CSSSYRQGAPFYEQYF. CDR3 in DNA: TGTTCCAGCAGCTATCGACAGGGGGCCCCCTTCTACGAGCAGTACTTC. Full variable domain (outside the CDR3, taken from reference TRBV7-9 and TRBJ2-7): DTGVSQNPRHKITKRGQNVTFRCDPISEHNRLYWYRQTLGQGPEFLTYFQNEAQLEKSRLLSDRFSAERPKGSFSTLEIQRTEQGDSAMYLCSSSYRQGAPFYEQYFGPGTRLTVT.

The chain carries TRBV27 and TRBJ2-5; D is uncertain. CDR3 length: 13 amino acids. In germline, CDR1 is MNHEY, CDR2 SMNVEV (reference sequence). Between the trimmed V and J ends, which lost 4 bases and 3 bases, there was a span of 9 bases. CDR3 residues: CASSSPTEETQYF. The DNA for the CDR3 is TGTGCCAGCAGTTCCCCCACGGAAGAGACCCAGTACTTC.

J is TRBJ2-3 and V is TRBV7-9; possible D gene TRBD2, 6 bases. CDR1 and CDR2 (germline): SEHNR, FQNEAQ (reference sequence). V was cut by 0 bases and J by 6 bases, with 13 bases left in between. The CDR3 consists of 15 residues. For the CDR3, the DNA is TGTGCCAGCAGCTTAGCGGCCACGGGGGAGGATACGCAGTATTTT. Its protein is CASSLAATGEDTQYF.

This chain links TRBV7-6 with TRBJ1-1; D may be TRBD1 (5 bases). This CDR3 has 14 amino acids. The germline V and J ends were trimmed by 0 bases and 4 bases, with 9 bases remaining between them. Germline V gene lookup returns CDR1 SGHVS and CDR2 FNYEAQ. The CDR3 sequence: CASSLAIGGTEAFF. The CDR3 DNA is TGTGCCAGCAGCTTAGCGATCGGGGGCACTGAAGCTTTCTTT.

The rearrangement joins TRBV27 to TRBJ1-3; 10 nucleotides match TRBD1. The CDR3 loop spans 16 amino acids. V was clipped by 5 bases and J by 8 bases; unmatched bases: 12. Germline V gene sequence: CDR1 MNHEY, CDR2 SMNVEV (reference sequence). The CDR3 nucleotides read TGTGCCAGCAGTGTACGAAGACAGGGGGCTTTGGACACCATATATTTT. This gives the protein CASSVRRQGALDTIYF.

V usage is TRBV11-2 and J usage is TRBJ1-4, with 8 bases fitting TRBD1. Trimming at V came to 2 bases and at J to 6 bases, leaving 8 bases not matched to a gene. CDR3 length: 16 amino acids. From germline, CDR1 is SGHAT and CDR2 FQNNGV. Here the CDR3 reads CASSLRSRGLYEKLFF. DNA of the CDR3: TGTGCCAGCAGCTTACGTTCCAGGGGGCTTTATGAAAAACTGTTTTTT. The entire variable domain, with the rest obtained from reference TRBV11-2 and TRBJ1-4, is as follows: EAGVAQSPRYKIIEKRQSVAFWCNPISGHATLYWYQQILGQGPKLLIQFQNNGVVDDSQLPKDRFSAERLKGVDSTLKIQPAKLEDSAVYLCASSLRSRGLYEKLFFGSGTQLSVL.

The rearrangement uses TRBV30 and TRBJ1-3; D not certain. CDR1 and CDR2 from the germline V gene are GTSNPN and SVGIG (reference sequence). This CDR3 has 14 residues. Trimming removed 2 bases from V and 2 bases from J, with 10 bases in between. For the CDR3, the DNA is TGTGCCTGGAGTCTCGCAGCGGCTGGAAACACCATATATTTT. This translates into CAWSLAAAGNTIYF.

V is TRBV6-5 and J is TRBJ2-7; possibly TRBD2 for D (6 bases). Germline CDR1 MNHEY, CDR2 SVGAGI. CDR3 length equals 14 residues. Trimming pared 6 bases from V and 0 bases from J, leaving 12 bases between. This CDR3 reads CASRRTITSYEQYF. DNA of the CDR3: TGTGCCAGCAGACGGACTATCACCTCCTACGAGCAGTACTTC.

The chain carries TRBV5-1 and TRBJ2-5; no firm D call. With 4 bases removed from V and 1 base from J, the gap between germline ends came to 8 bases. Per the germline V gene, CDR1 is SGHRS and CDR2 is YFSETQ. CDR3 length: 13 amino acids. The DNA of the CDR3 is TGCGCCAGCAGCGAACAGACCCAAGAGACCCAGTACTTC. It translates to CASSEQTQETQYF.

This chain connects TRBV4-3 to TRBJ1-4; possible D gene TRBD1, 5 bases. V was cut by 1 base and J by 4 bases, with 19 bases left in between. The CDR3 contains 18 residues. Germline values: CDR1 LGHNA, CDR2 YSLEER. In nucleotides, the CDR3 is TGCGCCAGCAGCCAAGGTTTCGGGGGTGGGCAAGATAATGAAAAACTGTTTTTT. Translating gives CASSQGFGGGQDNEKLFF.

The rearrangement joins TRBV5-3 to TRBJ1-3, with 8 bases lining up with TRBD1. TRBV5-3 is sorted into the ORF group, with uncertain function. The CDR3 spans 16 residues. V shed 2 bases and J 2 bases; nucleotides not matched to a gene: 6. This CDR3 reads CARSFVSRGPGNTIYF. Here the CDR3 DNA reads TGTGCCAGAAGCTTTGTCTCCAGGGGGCCTGGAAACACCATATATTTT.

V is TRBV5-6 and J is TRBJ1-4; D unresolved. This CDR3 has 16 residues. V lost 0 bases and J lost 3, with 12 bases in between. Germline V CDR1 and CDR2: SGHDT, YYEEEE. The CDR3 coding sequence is TGTGCCAGCAGCTTGGGGTCCTCAGTGTCTAATGAAAAACTGTTTTTT. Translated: CASSLGSSVSNEKLFF.

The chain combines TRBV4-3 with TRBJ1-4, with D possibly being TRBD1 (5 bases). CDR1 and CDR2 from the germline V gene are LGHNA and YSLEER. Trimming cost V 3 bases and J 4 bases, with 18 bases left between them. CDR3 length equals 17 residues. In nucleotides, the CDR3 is TGCGCCAGCAGCCACCAGACAGCCTTAACTCTTAATGAAAAACTGTTTTTT. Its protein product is CASSHQTALTLNEKLFF.